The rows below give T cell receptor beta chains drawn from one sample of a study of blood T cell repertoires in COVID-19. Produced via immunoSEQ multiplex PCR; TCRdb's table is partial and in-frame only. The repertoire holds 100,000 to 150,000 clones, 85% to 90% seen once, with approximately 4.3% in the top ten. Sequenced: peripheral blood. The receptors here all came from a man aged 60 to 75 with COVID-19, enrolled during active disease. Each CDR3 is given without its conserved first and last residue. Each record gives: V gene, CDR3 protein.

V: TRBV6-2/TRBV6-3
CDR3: ASSFGTATEAF

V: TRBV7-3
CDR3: ASSFNRANGYT

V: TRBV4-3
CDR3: ASSQDRAAGQETQY

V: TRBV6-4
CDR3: ASSSRTDSPGGYT

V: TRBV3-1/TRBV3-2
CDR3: ASSLYSSYEQY

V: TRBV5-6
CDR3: ASSFLGTAYEQY

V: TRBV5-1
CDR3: ASSNGQATDTQY

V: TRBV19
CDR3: ASSKDAGEKLF

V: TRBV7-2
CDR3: ASSDYPSGGADEQF

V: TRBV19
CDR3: ASSGDSGPEAF

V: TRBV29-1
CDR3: SVIPPDRYEQY